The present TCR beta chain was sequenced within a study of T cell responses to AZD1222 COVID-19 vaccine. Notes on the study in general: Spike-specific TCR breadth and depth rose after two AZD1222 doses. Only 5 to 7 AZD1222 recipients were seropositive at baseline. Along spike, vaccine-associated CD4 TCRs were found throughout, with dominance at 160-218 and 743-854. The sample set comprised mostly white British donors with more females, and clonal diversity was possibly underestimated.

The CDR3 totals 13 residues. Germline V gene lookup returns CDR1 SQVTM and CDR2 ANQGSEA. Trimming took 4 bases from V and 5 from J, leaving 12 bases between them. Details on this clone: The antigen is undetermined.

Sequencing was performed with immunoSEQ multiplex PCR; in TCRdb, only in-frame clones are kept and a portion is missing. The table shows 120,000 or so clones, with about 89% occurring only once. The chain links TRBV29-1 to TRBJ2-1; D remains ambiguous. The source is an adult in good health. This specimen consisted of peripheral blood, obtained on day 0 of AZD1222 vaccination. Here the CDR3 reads CSVGRYRNNEQFF. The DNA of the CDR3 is TGCAGCGTTGGACGGTACCGAAACAATGAGCAGTTCTTC.